These 22 T cell receptor beta chains share one sample of origin, sequenced in a study of PD-1 blockade in classical Hodgkin lymphoma. Here immunoSEQ multiplex PCR was the method, and the copy in TCRdb shows in-frame clones only, minus some. The data contain more than 15,000 clones, about 90% of them singletons. Time point defined: newly diagnosed, previously untreated cHL patient sample. By magnetic negative selection, CD4+ T cells were purified from thawed PBMCs. The sequenced sample consisted of CD4+ T cells from blood. These receptor sequences come from a human donor with classical Hodgkin lymphoma.

This chain uses TRBV6-5 with TRBJ2-1; 9 bases are shared with TRBD2. The V segment lost 4 bases and the J segment 6 bases; nucleotides outside the gene matches: 7. Germline values: CDR1 MNHEY, CDR2 SVGAGI. CDR3 length equals 15 residues. CDR3: CASSFSGSLFNEQFF. The CDR3 nucleotides read TGTGCCAGCAGTTTTAGCGGGAGTTTATTCAATGAGCAGTTCTTC.

In this sample, this clone turned up once. This sequence joins TRBV14 and TRBJ2-7, with TRBD2 matching over 9 bases. Trimming took 4 bases from V and 3 from J; bases not matched to a gene: 10. The CDR3 has 16 residues. Germline-derived CDR1 and CDR2 are SGHDN and FVKESK. This CDR3 reads CASSPGGGRAHYEQYF. The CDR3 DNA reads TGTGCCAGCAGCCCCGGTGGCGGGAGGGCCCACTACGAGCAGTACTTC.

As DNA, the CDR3 is TGTGCCAGTAGTTCGGGCCTAACGGATTCACCCCTCCACTTT. Translation gives CASSSGLTDSPLHF. V gene TRBV19 combines with J gene TRBJ1-6; D not resolved. Germline loops: CDR1 LNHDA, CDR2 SQIVND (reference sequence). Trimming stripped 5 bases from V and 8 bases from J, with 13 bases between. The CDR3 contains 14 residues.

The genes are TRBV19 and TRBJ2-7; D tentatively fits TRBD1 or TRBD2 (5 bases each). The CDR3 contains 14 residues. Trimming cost V 1 base and J 6 bases, with 13 bases left between them. Germline V lookup: CDR1 LNHDA, CDR2 SQIVND (reference sequence). CDR3 bases: TGTGCCAGTAGTATAGGGGACGGGACGGGCGAGCAGTACTTC. It specifies CASSIGDGTGEQYF.

V is TRBV7-2 and J is TRBJ1-4; 9 bases map to TRBD1. The CDR3 totals 18 residues. The V and J ends lost 3 bases and 7 bases, in that order; junction bases with no gene match: 15. Germline assignment: CDR1 SGHTA and CDR2 FQGNSA. CDR3 in amino acids: CASSFNLITGGVSEKLFF. The CDR3 DNA sequence: TGTGCCAGCAGCTTCAACCTCATTACAGGGGGCGTAAGTGAAAAACTGTTTTTT. The full variable domain, completed using reference TRBV7-2 and TRBJ1-4, is GAGVSQSPSNKVTEKGKDVELRCDPISGHTALYWYRQSLGQGLEFLIYFQGNSAPDKSGLPSDRFSAERTGGSVSTLTIQRTQQEDSAVYLCASSFNLITGGVSEKLFFGSGTQLSVL.

The J gene is TRBJ2-7, the V gene TRBV12-5, with TRBD2 as a possible D gene (5 bases). Looked up from germline, CDR1 is LGHNT and CDR2 is FRNRAP. With 0 bases removed from V and 3 bases from J, the gap between germline ends came to 12 bases. This CDR3 spans 15 amino acids. The CDR3 reads CASGLVGGSDYEQYF. DNA of the CDR3: TGTGCTAGTGGTTTGGTGGGCGGGTCGGACTACGAGCAGTACTTC.

The chain is built from TRBV14 and TRBJ2-7, with unresolved D. The CDR3 has 11 residues. V lost 5 bases, J lost 3 bases, and 5 bases lay in between. Germline-derived CDR1 and CDR2 are SGHDN and FVKESK. Written as DNA, the CDR3 is TGTGCCAGCAGCGCCGGCTACGAGCAGTACTTC. Residues: CASSAGYEQYF.

CDR3 sequence reads: CASSGDRIISGTEYEQYF. The CDR3 bases are TGTGCCAGCAGCGGGGACAGAATCATTAGCGGGACGGAGTACGAGCAGTACTTC. The chain employs TRBV5-8 and TRBJ2-5; D may be TRBD2 (8 bases). The J call is doubtful: the DNA matches TRBJ2-7 better. CDR3 size: 18 residues. Germline CDR1 is SGHTS and CDR2 is YDEGEE.

A single count supports this clone. The chain employs TRBV7-6 and TRBJ2-1, with D unclear. CDR3 size: 12 residues. Between the trimmed V and J ends, which lost 3 bases and 2 bases, there was a span of 2 bases. Germline values: CDR1 SGHVS, CDR2 FNYEAQ. The chain's CDR3 is CASSFPYNEQFF. CDR3 DNA: TGTGCCAGCAGCTTTCCCTACAATGAGCAGTTCTTC.

The chain combines TRBV2 with TRBJ2-7; D may correspond to TRBD1 or TRBD2 (5 bases each). V shed 4 bases and J shed 5 bases, with 9 bases lying between them. The germline V gene encodes CDR1 SNHLY and CDR2 FYNNEI. This CDR3 has 12 amino acids. In DNA, the CDR3 is TGTGCCAGCAGTGGCCAGGGAGACGAGCAGTACTTC. Its translation: CASSGQGDEQYF.

The table lists this clone with a few counts. The V and J genes are TRBV27 and TRBJ1-1; no reliable D call. CDR1 is MNHEY, CDR2 SMNVEV, per germline (reference sequence). V was pared by 5 bases and J by 1 base, with 8 bases between. The CDR3 totals 13 residues. Here the CDR3 reads CASSPLRNTEAFF. The CDR3 nucleotides are TGTGCCAGCAGTCCGCTTAGGAACACTGAAGCTTTCTTT.

The chain uses TRBV27 and TRBJ2-1; D gene uncertain. Between the trimmed V and J ends, which lost 6 bases and 9 bases, there was a span of 9 bases. Germline-derived CDR1 and CDR2 are MNHEY and SMNVEV (reference sequence). The CDR3 has 11 amino acids. The CDR3 sequence is CASRLRIEQFF. The CDR3 nucleotides read TGTGCCAGCAGATTGCGTATTGAGCAGTTCTTC.

This chain links TRBV28 with TRBJ1-1; D ambiguous. The CDR3 has 12 residues. CDR1 is MDHEN and CDR2 is SYDVKM in the germline V gene. The V gene lost 3 bases and the J gene lost 7 bases, with 9 bases spanning the gap. CDR3 nucleotide sequence: TGTGCCAGCAGTTTCCCTGCACTTGAAGCTTTCTTT. This sequence encodes CASSFPALEAFF.

The V and J genes are TRBV10-1 and TRBJ2-2; the D gene is possibly TRBD2 (6 bases). Deletions cut 8 bases from V and 4 bases from J, with 20 bases between. From germline, CDR1 is WNHNN and CDR2 SYGVQD (reference sequence). The CDR3 loop spans 16 amino acids. In nucleotides, the CDR3 is TGCGCCAGCGGAATTAACGAAAGAGCGGGCACCGGGGAGCTGTTTTTT. Translated: CASGINERAGTGELFF.

V is TRBV9 and J is TRBJ1-5, with D possibly being TRBD1 (6 bases). Germline loops: CDR1 SGDLS, CDR2 YYNGEE. Trimming took 3 bases from V and 0 from J, leaving 16 bases between them. The CDR3 is 17 amino acids. As DNA, the CDR3 is TGTGCCAGCAGCGCAGGAGGGGGACGGAATAGCAATCAGCCCCAGCATTTT. It translates to CASSAGGGRNSNQPQHF. Using reference TRBV9 and TRBJ1-5 for the parts outside the CDR3, the full variable domain is DSGVTQTPKHLITATGQRVTLRCSPRSGDLSVYWYQQSLDQGLQFLIQYYNGEERAKGNILERFSAQQFPDLHSELNLSSLELGDSALYFCASSAGGGRNSNQPQHFGDGTRLSIL.

The V call is TRBV11-2, the J call TRBJ1-4, with TRBD1 as a possible D gene (5 bases). V lost 2 bases, J lost 0 bases, and 16 bases lay in between. Germline values: CDR1 SGHAT, CDR2 FQNNGV. The CDR3 is 18 residues long. CDR3 sequence (DNA): TGTGCCAGCAGCTTAAGACAGACTCCCCCTGCAACTAATGAAAAACTGTTTTTT. Amino acid sequence: CASSLRQTPPATNEKLFF.

This clone has a single count. The J gene is TRBJ2-1, the V gene TRBV27; TRBD2 might be the D (6 bases). V lost 4 bases, J lost 4 bases, and 23 bases lay in between. The CDR3 is made up of 18 amino acids. Per germline, CDR1 MNHEY and CDR2 SMNVEV (reference sequence). The CDR3 DNA reads as TGTGCCAGCAGTTCTTGGGGGGTTGGTAGCGGAGCTTACAATGAGCAGTTCTTC. Its translation is CASSSWGVGSGAYNEQFF.

The chain joins TRBV6-5 to TRBJ1-4; TRBD1 matches 10 bases. With V trimmed by 6 bases and J by 7 bases, 5 bases remained unmatched. The CDR3 contains 14 residues. CDR1 is MNHEY, CDR2 SVGAGI, per germline. The CDR3 bases are TGTGCCAGCAGGGTGGACAGGGGGGGTGAAAAACTGTTTTTT. This translates into CASRVDRGGEKLFF.

The chain uses TRBV30 and TRBJ1-4; D may be TRBD1 (5 bases). Trimming took off 3 bases at V and 5 bases at J, with 7 bases between the two ends. In germline, CDR1 is GTSNPN, CDR2 SVGIG (reference sequence). The CDR3 covers 12 residues. DNA for the CDR3: TGTGCCTGGAGCAGGGTCAATGAAAAACTGTTTTTT. Amino acid sequence: CAWSRVNEKLFF.

V gene TRBV9 combines with J gene TRBJ1-4, with a tentative D call TRBD1 (5 bases). The CDR3 has 14 amino acids. The germline V and J ends were trimmed by 3 bases and 12 bases, with 18 bases remaining between them. The germline gives CDR1 SGDLS, CDR2 YYNGEE. CDR3 DNA: TGTGCCAGCAGCGCAGGGACTGACCCATGGGAACTGTTTTTT. This gives the protein CASSAGTDPWELFF.

The CDR3: CSVDLQGGTEAFF. For the CDR3, the DNA is TGCAGCGTTGACTTGCAGGGCGGGACTGAAGCTTTCTTT. The chain links TRBV29-1 to TRBJ1-1; a possible D gene is TRBD1 (5 bases). The germline CDR1 and CDR2 sequences are SQVTM and ANQGSEA. The CDR3 has 13 residues. Trimming cost V 3 bases and J 5 bases, with 13 bases left between them.

CDR3 amino acids: CASSQDRWGTSSYNEQFF. DNA for the CDR3: TGCGCCAGCAGCCAAGATCGGTGGGGAACGAGCTCCTACAATGAGCAGTTCTTC. The genes are TRBV4-1 and TRBJ2-1; unclear D gene. V was clipped by 0 bases and J by 0 bases, with 15 bases between them. The CDR3 contains 18 residues. Germline lookup yields CDR1 MGHRA and CDR2 YSYEKL.